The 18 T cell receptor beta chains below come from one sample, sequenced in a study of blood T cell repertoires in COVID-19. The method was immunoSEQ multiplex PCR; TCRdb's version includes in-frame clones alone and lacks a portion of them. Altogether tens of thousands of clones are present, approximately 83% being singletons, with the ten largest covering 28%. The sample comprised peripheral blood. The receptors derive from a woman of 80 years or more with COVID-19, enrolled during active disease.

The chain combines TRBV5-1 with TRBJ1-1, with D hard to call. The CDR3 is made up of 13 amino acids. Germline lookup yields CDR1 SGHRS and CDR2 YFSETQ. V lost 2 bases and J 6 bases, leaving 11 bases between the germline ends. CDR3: CASSFPHGAEAFF. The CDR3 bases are TGCGCCAGCAGCTTCCCACACGGGGCTGAAGCTTTCTTT.

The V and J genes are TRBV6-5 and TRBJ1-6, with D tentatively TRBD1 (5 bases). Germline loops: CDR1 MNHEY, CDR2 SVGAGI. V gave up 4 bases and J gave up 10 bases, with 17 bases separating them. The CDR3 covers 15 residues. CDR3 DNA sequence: TGTGCCAGCAGTTCATACAGGATTTTAAGATCACCCCTCCACTTT. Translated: CASSSYRILRSPLHF.

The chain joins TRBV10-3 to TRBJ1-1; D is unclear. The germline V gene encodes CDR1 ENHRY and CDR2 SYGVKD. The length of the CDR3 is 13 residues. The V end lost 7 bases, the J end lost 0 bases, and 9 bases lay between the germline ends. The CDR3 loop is CAITQNMNTEAFF. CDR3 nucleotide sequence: TGTGCCATCACTCAAAACATGAACACTGAAGCTTTCTTT.

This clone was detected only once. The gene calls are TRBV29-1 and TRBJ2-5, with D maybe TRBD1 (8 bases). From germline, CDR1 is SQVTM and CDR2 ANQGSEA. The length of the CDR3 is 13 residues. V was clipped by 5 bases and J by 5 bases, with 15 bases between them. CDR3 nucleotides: TGCAGCGTTCGCGGACAGGGAGGGGAGACCCAGTACTTC. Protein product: CSVRGQGGETQYF. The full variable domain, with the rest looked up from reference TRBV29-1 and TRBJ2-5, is SAVISQKPSRDICQRGTSLTIQCQVDSQVTMMFWYRQQPGQSLTLIATANQGSEATYESGFVIDKFPISRPNLTFSTLTVSNMSPEDSSIYLCSVRGQGGETQYFGPGTRLLVL.

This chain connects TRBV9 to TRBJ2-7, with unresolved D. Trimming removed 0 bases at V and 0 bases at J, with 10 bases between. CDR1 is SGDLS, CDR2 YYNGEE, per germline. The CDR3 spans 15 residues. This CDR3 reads CASSVGAGASYEQYF. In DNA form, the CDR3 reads TGTGCCAGCAGCGTAGGGGCAGGCGCCTCCTACGAGCAGTACTTC.

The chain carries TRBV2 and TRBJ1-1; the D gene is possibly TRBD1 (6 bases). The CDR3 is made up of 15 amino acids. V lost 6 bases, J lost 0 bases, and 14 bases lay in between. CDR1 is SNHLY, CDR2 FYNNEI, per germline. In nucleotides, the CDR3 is TGTGCCAGCAGCGTGGACAGCCCCATGAACACTGAAGCTTTCTTT. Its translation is CASSVDSPMNTEAFF.

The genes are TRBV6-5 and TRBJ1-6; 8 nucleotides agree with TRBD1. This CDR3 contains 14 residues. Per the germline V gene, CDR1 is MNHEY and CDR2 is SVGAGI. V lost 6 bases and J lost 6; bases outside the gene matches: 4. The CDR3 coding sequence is TGTGCCAGCAGGTACAGGGGGTCTAATTCACCCCTCCACTTT. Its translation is CASRYRGSNSPLHF.

CDR3 in DNA: TGTGCCAGCAGCCAAGGGCAGGGGGCAACTAATGAAAAACTGTTTTTT. Protein sequence: CASSQGQGATNEKLFF. The rearrangement joins TRBV3-1 (or the pseudogene TRBV3-2) to TRBJ1-4, with TRBD1 matching over 7 bases. The CDR3 loop spans 16 amino acids. Germline V gene sequence: CDR1 LGHDT, CDR2 YNNKEL (reference sequence). The V and J ends lost 1 base and 0 bases, in that order; junction bases with no gene match: 2.

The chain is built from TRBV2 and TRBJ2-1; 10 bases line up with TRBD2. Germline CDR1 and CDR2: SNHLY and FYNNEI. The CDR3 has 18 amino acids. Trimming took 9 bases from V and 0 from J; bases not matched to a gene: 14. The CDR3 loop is CASRALAGSPSSYNEQFF. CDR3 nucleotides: TGTGCCAGTCGCGCACTAGCGGGGTCCCCCAGCTCCTACAATGAGCAGTTCTTC.

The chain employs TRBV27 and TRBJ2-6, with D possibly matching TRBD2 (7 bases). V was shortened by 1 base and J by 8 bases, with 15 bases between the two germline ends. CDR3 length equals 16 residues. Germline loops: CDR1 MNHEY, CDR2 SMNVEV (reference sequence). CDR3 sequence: CASSLWSRGGTNVLTF. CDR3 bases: TGTGCCAGCAGTTTATGGTCCAGGGGAGGGACCAACGTCCTGACTTTC.

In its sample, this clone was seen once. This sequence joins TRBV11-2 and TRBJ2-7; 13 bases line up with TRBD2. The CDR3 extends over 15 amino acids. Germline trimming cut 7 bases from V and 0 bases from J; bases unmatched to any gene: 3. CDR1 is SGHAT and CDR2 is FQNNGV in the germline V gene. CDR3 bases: TGTGCCAGCACCGGACTAGCGGGGGTCTCCTACGAGCAGTACTTC. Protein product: CASTGLAGVSYEQYF. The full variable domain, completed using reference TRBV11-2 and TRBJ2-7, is EAGVAQSPRYKIIEKRQSVAFWCNPISGHATLYWYQQILGQGPKLLIQFQNNGVVDDSQLPKDRFSAERLKGVDSTLKIQPAKLEDSAVYLCASTGLAGVSYEQYFGPGTRLTVT.

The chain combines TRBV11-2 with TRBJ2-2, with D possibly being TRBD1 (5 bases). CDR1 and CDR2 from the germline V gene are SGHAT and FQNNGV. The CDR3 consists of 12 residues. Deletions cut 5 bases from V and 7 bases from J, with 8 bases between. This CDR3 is CASSVDSGELFF. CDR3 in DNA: TGTGCCAGCAGCGTCGACAGCGGGGAGCTGTTTTTT.

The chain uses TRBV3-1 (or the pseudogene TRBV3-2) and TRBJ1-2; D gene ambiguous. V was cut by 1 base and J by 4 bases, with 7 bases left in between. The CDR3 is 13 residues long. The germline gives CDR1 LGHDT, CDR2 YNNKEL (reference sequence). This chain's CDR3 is CASSQGLIYGYTF. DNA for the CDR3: TGTGCCAGCAGCCAAGGACTGATCTATGGCTACACCTTC.

CDR3 sequence reads: CASSSSGGYGYTF. The DNA for the CDR3 is TGTGCCAGCAGTTCTTCAGGGGGCTATGGCTACACCTTC. The V call is TRBV27, the J call TRBJ1-2; 7 nucleotides agree with TRBD1. The germline V gene encodes CDR1 MNHEY and CDR2 SMNVEV (reference sequence). This CDR3 spans 13 amino acids. Trimming took 4 bases from V and 4 from J; bases not matched to a gene: 3.

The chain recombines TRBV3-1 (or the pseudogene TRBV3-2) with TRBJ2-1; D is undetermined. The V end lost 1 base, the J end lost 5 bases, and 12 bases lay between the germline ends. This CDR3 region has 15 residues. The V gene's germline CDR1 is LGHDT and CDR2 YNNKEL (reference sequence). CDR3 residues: CASSQAATADNEQFF. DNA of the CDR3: TGTGCCAGCAGCCAAGCAGCCACAGCCGACAATGAGCAGTTCTTC.

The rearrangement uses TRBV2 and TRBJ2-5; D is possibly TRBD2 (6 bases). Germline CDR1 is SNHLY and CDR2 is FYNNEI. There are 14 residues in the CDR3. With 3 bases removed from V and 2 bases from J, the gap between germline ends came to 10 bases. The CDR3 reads CASSDSGRQETQYF. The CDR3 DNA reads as TGTGCCAGCAGTGATTCGGGGAGGCAAGAGACCCAGTACTTC.

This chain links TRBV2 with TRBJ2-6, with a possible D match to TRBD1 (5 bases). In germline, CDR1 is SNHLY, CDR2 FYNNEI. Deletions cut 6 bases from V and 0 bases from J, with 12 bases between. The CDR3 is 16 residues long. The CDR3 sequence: CASSAGFSSGANVLTF. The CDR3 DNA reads TGTGCCAGCAGCGCAGGGTTTAGCTCTGGGGCCAACGTCCTGACTTTC.

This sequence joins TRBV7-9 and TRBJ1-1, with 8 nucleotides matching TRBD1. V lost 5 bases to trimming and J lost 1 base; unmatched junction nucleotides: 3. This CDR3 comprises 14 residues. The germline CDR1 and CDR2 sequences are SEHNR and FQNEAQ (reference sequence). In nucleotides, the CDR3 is TGTGCCAGCAGCCCGACAGGGGCGAACACTGAAGCTTTCTTT. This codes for CASSPTGANTEAFF.